A single sample is the source of the 30 T cell receptor beta chains below, sequenced in a study of blood T cell repertoires in COVID-19. Only in-frame clones appear in the TCRdb table, and some are missing; sequencing was by immunoSEQ multiplex PCR. Of approximately 330,000 clones listed, approximately 90% are singletons. Material: peripheral blood. These TCRs come from a woman between 45 and 60 years old with active or convalescent COVID-19.

The chain recombines TRBV5-1 with TRBJ2-7, with D possibly being TRBD1 (6 bases). The CDR3 covers 14 residues. Per germline, CDR1 SGHRS and CDR2 YFSETQ. With 4 bases removed from V and 6 bases from J, the gap between germline ends came to 17 bases. CDR3 loop: CASSEQGVLGEQYF. The CDR3 DNA reads TGCGCCAGCAGCGAACAGGGTGTGCTTGGCGAGCAGTACTTC. The full variable domain, its missing parts supplied by reference TRBV5-1 and TRBJ2-7, is KAGVTQTPRYLIKTRGQQVTLSCSPISGHRSVSWYQQTPGQGLQFLFEYFSETQRNKGNFPGRFSGRQFSNSRSEMNVSTLELGDSALYLCASSEQGVLGEQYFGPGTRLTVT.

The genes are TRBV19 and TRBJ2-1; TRBD2 agrees at 10 bases. The CDR3 sequence is 15 residues long. The germline V gene encodes CDR1 LNHDA and CDR2 SQIVND (reference sequence). V lost 4 bases and J lost 7; bases outside the gene matches: 7. The CDR3 region has the DNA TGTGCCAGTAGTAAAGCGGGAGGGCTTAGGAATGAGCAGTTCTTC. Its translation is CASSKAGGLRNEQFF.

V and J are TRBV5-4 and TRBJ2-2; the D gene is possibly TRBD2 (6 bases). The CDR3 is 15 amino acids. V was pared by 0 bases and J by 5 bases, with 11 bases between. CDR1 and CDR2 from the germline V gene are SGHNT and YYREEE (reference sequence). The CDR3 here is CASSLGGAGTGELFF. DNA of the CDR3: TGTGCCAGCAGCTTGGGAGGCGCGGGGACCGGGGAGCTGTTTTTT.

The chain has TRBV5-4 and TRBJ2-3; 12 nucleotides align to TRBD2. CDR1 is SGHNT, CDR2 YYREEE, per germline (reference sequence). The ends lost 4 bases at V and 1 base at J; junction bases unmatched: 4. The CDR3 length is 16 residues. CDR3 nucleotides: TGTGCCAGCAGCGACCCTAGCGGGAGGGGCACAGATACGCAGTATTTT. Amino acid sequence: CASSDPSGRGTDTQYF.

As to this clone: The junction departs from the called germline gene at one end, perhaps through a read error. V is TRBV7-7 and J is TRBJ2-2; the match to TRBD2 covers 12 bases. This CDR3 region has 16 residues. CDR1 is SSHAT and CDR2 is FNYEAQ in the germline V gene (reference sequence). The CDR3 sequence is CASSPRLAGVTGELFF. The CDR3 nucleotides are TGTGCTAGCAGCCCAAGACTAGCGGGAGTCACCGGGGAGCTGTTTTTT.

The J gene is TRBJ2-1, the V gene TRBV7-2, with D tentatively TRBD1 (6 bases). Per germline, CDR1 SGHTA and CDR2 FQGNSA. This CDR3 is 13 amino acids long. V lost 5 bases, J lost 9 bases, and 14 bases lay in between. The CDR3 sequence: CASSLHRETEQFF. The CDR3 region has the DNA TGTGCCAGCAGCCTACACAGGGAAACTGAGCAGTTCTTC.

The rearrangement links TRBV7-9 to TRBJ2-5; 9 bases fit TRBD1. The ends lost 5 bases at V and 3 bases at J; junction bases unmatched: 7. CDR3 length: 15 residues. The germline V gene encodes CDR1 SEHNR and CDR2 FQNEAQ (reference sequence). CDR3: CASSQNTGGEETQYF. The CDR3 nucleotides read TGTGCCAGCAGCCAGAATACAGGGGGCGAAGAGACCCAGTACTTC.

The chain couples TRBV4-1 to TRBJ2-7; TRBD1 agrees at 8 bases. There are 13 residues in the CDR3. CDR1 is MGHRA, CDR2 YSYEKL, per germline. V lost 7 bases to trimming and J lost 4 bases; unmatched junction nucleotides: 6. The CDR3 sequence is CASKGQGVYEQYF. The CDR3 nucleotides read TGCGCCAGCAAAGGACAGGGAGTATACGAGCAGTACTTC.

The rearrangement links TRBV5-1 to TRBJ1-4; 7 bases are shared with TRBD1. The V gene end was trimmed by 7 bases and the J gene end by 4 bases; junction bases not matched to a gene: 19. Germline CDR1 SGHRS, CDR2 YFSETQ. The length of the CDR3 is 18 residues. CDR3 loop: CASRIDSVRDRDNEKLFF. DNA for the CDR3: TGCGCCAGCCGAATCGATTCCGTCCGGGACAGAGATAATGAAAAACTGTTTTTT.

The J gene is TRBJ2-1, the V gene TRBV5-1, with D maybe TRBD1 (5 bases). The CDR3 length is 15 residues. V was pared by 4 bases and J by 5 bases, with 16 bases between. The germline V gene encodes CDR1 SGHRS and CDR2 YFSETQ. CDR3 bases: TGCGCCAGCAGCCAATCAGGGATTTCGAACAATGAGCAGTTCTTC. This gives the protein CASSQSGISNNEQFF.

V and J are TRBV30 and TRBJ2-2, with TRBD1 identical over 7 bases. The germline CDR1 and CDR2 sequences are GTSNPN and SVGIG (reference sequence). The CDR3 extends over 13 amino acids. The junction had 6 bases not matched to a gene; V was cut back by 7 bases and J by 4 bases. The CDR3 DNA sequence: TGTGCCTTGTCCTGGGACAGCACCGGGGAGCTGTTTTTT. This sequence encodes CALSWDSTGELFF.

The V gene is TRBV29-1, the J gene TRBJ2-2, with D perhaps matching TRBD1 (5 bases). The germline gives CDR1 SQVTM, CDR2 ANQGSEA. The CDR3 sequence is 14 residues long. V lost 5 bases to trimming and J lost 0 bases, with 10 bases between them. CDR3 DNA sequence: TGCAGCGTTAGAAGACAGACGAACACCGGGGAGCTGTTTTTT. Protein sequence: CSVRRQTNTGELFF.

A single count supports this clone. The V gene is TRBV7-2, the J gene TRBJ1-2, with 8 bases fitting TRBD1. Germline loops: CDR1 SGHTA, CDR2 FQGNSA. The trim removed 3 bases at V and 3 bases at J, leaving 3 bases unmatched. CDR3 size: 14 residues. CDR3 region: CASSLPDRDYGYTF. The CDR3 nucleotides are TGTGCCAGCAGCTTGCCGGACAGGGACTATGGCTACACCTTC.

This rearrangement joins TRBV29-1 to TRBJ1-1; D is undetermined. The CDR3 is 13 residues long. CDR1 SQVTM and CDR2 ANQGSEA come from the germline V gene. V lost 4 bases and J lost 1, with 10 bases in between. The CDR3, as DNA: TGCAGCGTTGCCTTCTTCTCGAACACTGAAGCTTTCTTT. Its translation is CSVAFFSNTEAFF.

The rearrangement uses TRBV11-2 and TRBJ2-7, with D possibly being TRBD1 (6 bases). Germline CDR1 is SGHAT and CDR2 is FQNNGV. The ends were cut back, 2 bases at V and 0 bases at J, with 17 bases in the middle. The CDR3 is 17 residues long. The CDR3 DNA sequence: TGTGCCAGCAGCTTAATATATCAGGGGATCAGCTCCTACGAGCAGTACTTC. Its protein is CASSLIYQGISSYEQYF. Full variable domain (missing parts from reference TRBV11-2 and TRBJ2-7): EAGVAQSPRYKIIEKRQSVAFWCNPISGHATLYWYQQILGQGPKLLIQFQNNGVVDDSQLPKDRFSAERLKGVDSTLKIQPAKLEDSAVYLCASSLIYQGISSYEQYFGPGTRLTVT.

The V and J genes are TRBV20-1 and TRBJ2-7; tentatively, D is TRBD1 (6 bases). The CDR3 is made up of 11 amino acids. V lost 6 bases to trimming and J lost 5 bases, with 11 bases between them. Germline loops: CDR1 DFQATT, CDR2 SNEGSKA (reference sequence). The CDR3 spells CSAKNRDEQYF. CDR3 DNA sequence: TGCAGTGCGAAGAACAGGGACGAGCAGTACTTC.

The chain employs TRBV27 and TRBJ2-1; TRBD1 is a possible D gene (5 bases). This CDR3 comprises 16 residues. From germline, CDR1 is MNHEY and CDR2 SMNVEV (reference sequence). Trimming cost V 5 bases and J 5 bases, with 19 bases left between them. CDR3 protein: CASSPLRDRTHNEQFF. CDR3 DNA sequence: TGTGCCAGCAGTCCCCTCCGAGACAGAACCCACAATGAGCAGTTCTTC.

In nucleotides, the CDR3 is TGTGCCAGCAGCTTGGCTTCATCGGGGGATCGCATTCAGTACTTC. Its translation is CASSLASSGDRIQYF. The V gene is TRBV5-4, the J gene TRBJ2-4; D might be TRBD2 (6 bases). This CDR3 spans 15 amino acids. In germline, CDR1 is SGHNT, CDR2 YYREEE (reference sequence). Trimming stripped 0 bases from V and 9 bases from J, with 16 bases between.

The genes are TRBV6-2 or TRBV6-3 and TRBJ1-1, with TRBD1 matching over 8 bases. The CDR3 sequence is 13 residues long. Germline V gene data show CDR1 as MNHEY and CDR2 as SVGEGT. V was clipped by 6 bases and J by 1 base; unmatched bases: 1. The CDR3 sequence is CASSGQGNTEAFF. The CDR3 bases are TGTGCCAGCAGCGGACAGGGGAACACTGAAGCTTTCTTT.

This clone was observed a single time. The chain is built from TRBV10-2 and TRBJ1-2; TRBD1 matches at 9 bases. Germline-derived CDR1 and CDR2 are WSHSY and SAAADI. J lost 7 bases, V lost 6 bases, and 9 bases had no gene match. The CDR3 is made up of 14 amino acids. The DNA of the CDR3 is TGCGCCAGCAGGACCCCGGGACAGGGTTTTGGCTACACCTTC. This gives the protein CASRTPGQGFGYTF.

The chain employs TRBV14 and TRBJ2-7; TRBD1 aligns across 7 bases. CDR1 and CDR2 (germline): SGHDN, FVKESK. The J segment lost 1 base and the V segment lost 1 base, leaving 4 bases of the junction unmatched. This CDR3 is built from 15 residues. The CDR3, as DNA: TGTGCCAGCAGCCAAGGGGGGACAGTATCCTACGAGCAGTACTTC. Encoded protein: CASSQGGTVSYEQYF.

This sequence joins TRBV28 and TRBJ1-1; D is undetermined. Trimming shortened V by 5 bases and J by 6 bases, and 16 bases separated the two germline ends. Germline loops: CDR1 MDHEN, CDR2 SYDVKM. CDR3 length: 14 residues. The CDR3 spells CASSGSEGQAEAFF. In nucleotides, the CDR3 is TGTGCCAGCAGTGGATCGGAGGGTCAGGCTGAAGCTTTCTTT.

CDR3 loop: CASSQPLGGAGGYTF. CDR3 coding DNA: TGTGCCAGCAGCCAACCACTGGGAGGGGCCGGTGGCTACACCTTC. The V call is TRBV4-2, the J call TRBJ1-2, with D tentatively TRBD1 (5 bases). The CDR3 extends over 15 amino acids. Per germline, CDR1 LGHNA and CDR2 YNFKEQ. Between the trimmed V and J ends, which lost 2 bases and 7 bases, there was a span of 17 bases.

The chain recombines TRBV10-3 with TRBJ1-3, with a weak D call TRBD1 (6 bases). Trimming shortened V by 5 bases and J by 0 bases, and 8 bases separated the two germline ends. The CDR3 is 14 residues long. Germline loops: CDR1 ENHRY, CDR2 SYGVKD. The CDR3 DNA is TGTGCCATCAGTACAGGGAACTCTGGAAACACCATATATTTT. This translates into CAISTGNSGNTIYF.

This chain links TRBV6-5 with TRBJ2-5; D might be TRBD1 (6 bases). The germline CDR1 and CDR2 sequences are MNHEY and SVGAGI. V lost 4 bases and J 3 bases, leaving 15 bases between the germline ends. The CDR3 is 15 residues long. In DNA, the CDR3 is TGTGCCAGCAGTTGGACAGTTGGTGTTGAAGAGACCCAGTACTTC. Its translation: CASSWTVGVEETQYF.

This chain joins TRBV25-1 and TRBJ2-7; no reliable D call. The CDR3 totals 11 residues. Trimming pared 9 bases from V and 6 bases from J, leaving 12 bases between. Germline V gene sequence: CDR1 MGHDK, CDR2 SYGVNS. The chain's CDR3 is CASSGSGEQYF. The CDR3 DNA reads TGTGCCAGTTCCGGGTCTGGCGAGCAGTACTTC.

This clone was seen only once. This sequence joins TRBV30 and TRBJ1-2, with no clear D. Germline lookup yields CDR1 GTSNPN and CDR2 SVGIG (reference sequence). The CDR3 runs to 16 residues. V was trimmed by 1 base and J by 0 bases, leaving 15 bases between them. Written as DNA, the CDR3 is TGTGCCTGGAGTGGGGAAGGAGGGAGAGCTAACTATGGCTACACCTTC. Amino acids: CAWSGEGGRANYGYTF. Using reference TRBV30 and TRBJ1-2 for the parts outside the CDR3, the full variable domain is SQTIHQWPATLVQPVGSPLSLECTVEGTSNPNLYWYRQAAGRGLQLLFYSVGIGQISSEVPQNLSASRPQDRQFILSSKKLLLSDSGFYLCAWSGEGGRANYGYTFGSGTRLTVV.

The chain combines TRBV21-1 with TRBJ2-1; no check of the table's D call, TRBD2, against the DNA was made. TRBV21-1 is termed a pseudogene. The CDR3 is 16 amino acids. For the CDR3, the DNA is TGTGCCAGCAGCATTCGGACTAGCGGGAAATTCGATGAGCAGTTCTTC. Its translation is CASSIRTSGKFDEQFF.

The J gene is TRBJ2-1, the V gene TRBV4-2; 7 bases agree with TRBD1. J was trimmed by 6 bases and V by 0 bases; bases with no gene match: 8. Germline lookup yields CDR1 LGHNA and CDR2 YNFKEQ. This CDR3 is built from 16 residues. The CDR3 region is CASSQDRDRRANEQFF. The CDR3 DNA reads as TGTGCCAGCAGCCAAGATCGGGACAGAAGGGCCAATGAGCAGTTCTTC.

V is TRBV7-9 and J is TRBJ1-5, with TRBD1 identical over 9 bases. The germline V gene encodes CDR1 SEHNR and CDR2 FQNEAQ (reference sequence). V gave up 2 bases and J gave up 4 bases; unmatched junction bases: 9. CDR3 length: 17 amino acids. This chain's CDR3 is CASSLFKGQGMNQPQHF. In nucleotides, the CDR3 is TGTGCCAGCAGCTTATTTAAGGGACAGGGTATGAATCAGCCCCAGCATTTT.